Below, 19 T cell receptor beta chains from the same sample are listed, as sequenced in a study of beta chain features in type 1 diabetes. The investigators reverse transcribed all of the isolated RNA, so they sequenced expressed TCRB transcripts. Sequencing was performed with immunoSEQ multiplex PCR; in TCRdb, only in-frame clones are kept and a portion is missing. Altogether hundreds of thousands of clones are present, around 15% being singletons, with the ten largest covering around 0.022%. General observations from the study: Shortening that was moderate but significant affected the TCRB CDR3s of Type 1 diabetes patients in all four CD4+ subsets.

Antigens of these TCRs are unknown. Material: naive CD4+ T cells from blood. These TCRs come from a man younger than 35 with type 1 diabetes.

The chain joins TRBV14 to TRBJ1-2; 8 positions match TRBD1. CDR1 SGHDN and CDR2 FVKESK come from the germline V gene. The CDR3 extends over 15 amino acids. The V segment lost 4 bases and the J segment 4 bases; nucleotides outside the gene matches: 8. The CDR3 is CASSPGQGFSYGYTF. CDR3 bases: TGTGCCAGCAGCCCCGGACAGGGCTTTTCCTATGGCTACACCTTC.

V is TRBV28 and J is TRBJ1-5; D not resolved. The length of the CDR3 is 14 residues. Germline lookup yields CDR1 MDHEN and CDR2 SYDVKM. The V gene lost 2 bases and the J gene lost 0 bases, with 5 bases spanning the gap. CDR3 in DNA: TGTGCCAGCAGTTTACAGTATAGCAATCAGCCCCAGCATTTT. It codes for CASSLQYSNQPQHF. Full variable domain (outside the CDR3, taken from reference TRBV28 and TRBJ1-5): DVKVTQSSRYLVKRTGEKVFLECVQDMDHENMFWYRQDPGLGLRLIYFSYDVKMKEKGDIPEGYSVSREKKERFSLILESASTNQTSMYLCASSLQYSNQPQHFGDGTRLSIL.

To note about this clone: In the same sample, other DNA sequences code for this CDR3. This rearrangement joins TRBV28 to TRBJ1-2, with unresolved D. This CDR3 contains 12 residues. In germline, CDR1 is MDHEN, CDR2 SYDVKM. The germline V and J ends were trimmed by 5 bases and 4 bases, with 8 bases remaining between them. CDR3 DNA: TGTGCCAGCAGTAGGACGGGCTATGGCTACACCTTC. Encoded protein: CASSRTGYGYTF.

V is TRBV5-1 and J is TRBJ2-2; 8 positions match TRBD1. V lost 6 bases and J lost 2; bases outside the gene matches: 9. Germline CDR1 is SGHRS and CDR2 is YFSETQ. The CDR3 runs to 16 residues. For the CDR3, the DNA is TGCGCCAGCACCCGTACCGGGACAGGAAACACCGGGGAGCTGTTTTTT. Its protein product is CASTRTGTGNTGELFF.

This clone turned up a few times. The rearrangement joins TRBV9 to TRBJ1-4; TRBD1 matches at 8 bases. CDR1 SGDLS and CDR2 YYNGEE come from the germline V gene. V trimming: 0 bases; J trimming: 5 bases; junction bases outside the gene matches: 3. CDR3 length: 15 residues. CDR3 sequence: CASSVARTGNEKLFF. CDR3 coding DNA: TGTGCCAGCAGCGTAGCGAGGACAGGGAATGAAAAACTGTTTTTT.

This sequence joins TRBV5-1 and TRBJ2-2; D unresolved. The V end was cut by 0 bases, the J end by 6 bases, with 6 bases between. Germline values: CDR1 SGHRS, CDR2 YFSETQ. CDR3 size: 13 residues. CDR3 coding DNA: TGCGCCAGCAGCTTGGGGGCCTCCGGGGAGCTGTTTTTT. Residues: CASSLGASGELFF.

The chain is built from TRBV7-9 and TRBJ2-7; D ambiguous. CDR3 length equals 12 residues. Between the trimmed V and J ends, which lost 2 bases and 4 bases, there was a span of 6 bases. CDR1 and CDR2 (germline): SEHNR, FQNEAQ (reference sequence). For the CDR3, the DNA is TGTGCCAGCAGCTTATCGGTGTACGAGCAGTACTTC. Its protein product is CASSLSVYEQYF.

This sequence joins TRBV5-1 and TRBJ1-2; D not resolved. V was clipped by 0 bases and J by 0 bases, with 18 bases between them. The CDR3 runs 18 residues. Germline CDR1 and CDR2: SGHRS and YFSETQ. The CDR3 DNA follows: TGCGCCAGCAGCTTGGTAGGAGCAAAACCGAATACTAACTATGGCTACACCTTC. This encodes CASSLVGAKPNTNYGYTF.

This clone was picked up a small number of times. This chain joins TRBV27 and TRBJ1-2, with unresolved D. The V gene lost 8 bases and the J gene lost 4 bases, with 14 bases spanning the gap. CDR1 and CDR2 (germline): MNHEY, SMNVEV (reference sequence). The CDR3 totals 13 residues. CDR3 nucleotide sequence: TGTGCCAGCGGGTTGGGTGGAGGCTATGGCTACACCTTC. Translated, it gives CASGLGGGYGYTF.

V usage is TRBV6-5 and J usage is TRBJ2-7; TRBD1 might be the D (5 bases). Germline CDR1 MNHEY, CDR2 SVGAGI. V was cut by 2 bases and J by 0 bases, with 11 bases left in between. This CDR3 spans 15 amino acids. CDR3 sequence (DNA): TGTGCCAGCAGTTACACCGACAGATTCTCCTACGAGCAGTACTTC. It codes for CASSYTDRFSYEQYF.

The rearrangement uses TRBV12-2 and TRBJ2-6. TRBV12-2 is a documented pseudogene. The CDR3 runs to 19 residues. The CDR3 DNA sequence: TGTGCAAGTCGCTTAGCACGCCTTCGGGGCCTCCGCGGGGCCAACGTCCTGACTTTC. It is translated as CASRLARLRGLRGANVLTF.

The V and J genes are TRBV7-2 and TRBJ2-7; tentatively, D is TRBD1 (5 bases). The germline V gene has CDR1 SGHTA and CDR2 FQGNSA. CDR3 size: 16 residues. Trimming stripped 1 base from V and 5 bases from J, with 18 bases between. The CDR3: CASSLGAAGRSHEQYF. The CDR3 DNA is TGTGCCAGCAGCTTAGGGGCTGCAGGGCGGTCCCACGAGCAGTACTTC.

This clone was found a few times. The gene calls are TRBV6-6 and TRBJ2-2; D not resolved. This CDR3 comprises 15 residues. Germline CDR1 reads MNHNY; CDR2 reads SVGAGI (reference sequence). With 4 bases removed from V and 1 base from J, the gap between germline ends came to 10 bases. CDR3 in DNA: TGTGCCAGCAGTTTGAACAGCCTGAACACCGGGGAGCTGTTTTTT. Its translation is CASSLNSLNTGELFF.

The V call is TRBV14, the J call TRBJ2-1, with D hard to call. The V gene's germline CDR1 is SGHDN and CDR2 FVKESK. This CDR3 comprises 13 residues. V lost 0 bases, J lost 2 bases, and 2 bases lay in between. The chain's CDR3 is CASSQDTYNEQFF. The CDR3 DNA is TGTGCCAGCAGCCAAGATACCTACAATGAGCAGTTCTTC.

Only a few counts were recorded for this clone. The chain uses TRBV29-1 and TRBJ2-7; 14 bases align to TRBD2. The CDR3 is 15 amino acids. The germline V gene has CDR1 SQVTM and CDR2 ANQGSEA. V shed 5 bases and J 6 bases; nucleotides not matched to a gene: 9. Here the CDR3 reads CSVRGRLAGGREQYF. CDR3 DNA sequence: TGCAGCGTTAGAGGGCGACTAGCGGGGGGGCGCGAGCAGTACTTC.

About this clone itself: At one end, the junction sequence differs from germline, possibly due to a read error. The chain has TRBV27 and TRBJ2-3; 7 nucleotides match TRBD1. The CDR3 totals 12 residues. CDR1 is MNHEY, CDR2 SMNVEV, per germline (reference sequence). CDR3 nucleotide sequence: TGTGCCAGCAGTGAACGGACAGGTACGCAGTATTTT. It yields the protein CASSERTGTQYF.

As concerns this clone: Other DNA sequences in this specimen translate into the identical CDR3. The chain carries TRBV7-7 and TRBJ2-5; D not resolved. The germline CDR1 and CDR2 sequences are SSHAT and FNYEAQ (reference sequence). V was trimmed by 1 base and J by 3 bases, leaving 6 bases between them. The length of the CDR3 is 13 residues. CDR3 in DNA: TGTGCCAGCAGCTTAGGTCCAGAAGAGACCCAGTACTTC. It codes for CASSLGPEETQYF.

This clone occurred a few times. This rearrangement joins TRBV11-2 to TRBJ2-1; a weak D match, TRBD1 (6 bases). In germline, CDR1 is SGHAT, CDR2 FQNNGV. The ends were cut back, 0 bases at V and 14 bases at J, with 14 bases in the middle. There are 13 residues in the CDR3. The CDR3 sequence is CASSLEEQGGEFF. The CDR3 nucleotides read TGTGCCAGCAGCTTAGAGGAACAGGGTGGGGAGTTCTTC.

Comment on this clone: A read error may account for a junction end that differs from germline. The J gene is TRBJ1-2, the V gene TRBV28, with a tentative D call TRBD1 (6 bases). This CDR3 has 13 amino acids. Germline lookup yields CDR1 MDHEN and CDR2 SYDVKM. This CDR3 reads CAGSLQGIYGYTF. The CDR3 nucleotides are TGTGCCGGCAGTTTGCAGGGGATCTATGGCTACACCTTC.